This TCR beta chain was recorded in a study of Graves' ophthalmopathy and Graves' hyperthyroidism. Study-wide points: Appearing in blood as well were most expanded thyroid clonotypes above 0.001 frequency.

Ophthalmopathy-affected donors exhibited moderate-to-severe activity, CAS ≥3, NOSPECS ≥4, and duration under 3 months. Other autoimmune diseases, uncontrolled infections, pregnancy or lactation excluded patients from enrollment. This CDR3 region has 17 residues. Germline V CDR1 and CDR2: MGHDK, SYGVNS. V was pared by 7 bases and J by 5 bases, with 16 bases of the junction left unmatched. Turning to this clonotype: Its antigen is unidentified.

From RNA, the CDR3 regions of TCR beta chains were amplified and sequenced. RT-PCR in the first round used HTBI primers; a second-round multiplex PCR followed. TCRdb used MiXCR to reprocess the multiplex PCR reads, holding one entry per CDR3 protein. The sample shows about 740,000 distinct CDR3 sequences, approximately 40% of them seen only once. The origin of this receptor is an adult man with Graves' ophthalmopathy. The chain uses TRBV25-1 and TRBJ2-2, with 7 bases identical to TRBD2. The sample was peripheral blood. Here the CDR3 DNA reads TGTGCCAGCAATGGGGTTTCCTTGTTGGGGGGGACCGGGGAGCTGTTTTTT. Translated, it gives CASNGVSLLGGTGELFF.